Listed below are T cell receptor beta chains from one sample, sequenced in a study of technical replicates of blood from a handful of donors. Profiled with immunoSEQ multiplex PCR; TCRdb holds only in-frame clones, not every one. The table shows tens of thousands of clones, with 95% to 97% occurring only once. The sample consisted of T cells isolated from PBMCs. Receptor source: a human donor in good health. Both conserved end residues are part of each CDR3. D genes are given only for firm matches. For some rows the clone size is stated as once, few or many, or as a class when expanded; others skip it.

clone_size	v_call	j_call	d_call	cdr3_aa	cdr3_nt
-	TRBV7-8	TRBJ1-1	TRBD1	CASSLGDREAFF	TGTGCCAGCAGCTTAGGGGACAGGGAAGCTTTCTTT
-	TRBV6-5	TRBJ1-2	-	CASHRGPDGYTF	TGTGCCAGCCATCGAGGCCCGGATGGCTACACCTTC
-	TRBV7-6	TRBJ1-3	TRBD1	CASSLAAGTGIAGNTIYF	TGTGCCAGCAGCTTAGCGGCCGGGACAGGGATAGCTGGAAACACCATATATTTT
-	TRBV5-1	TRBJ2-7	TRBD2	CASSLTSGSYEQYF	TGCGCCAGCAGCTTGACTAGCGGGTCCTACGAGCAGTACTTC
-	TRBV19	TRBJ1-1	TRBD1	CASSATDRGGNTEAFF	TGTGCCAGTAGTGCAACGGACAGGGGAGGAAACACTGAAGCTTTCTTT
-	TRBV5-6	TRBJ2-5	-	CASSLAGTLRETQYF	TGTGCCAGCAGCTTGGCCGGGACACTAAGGGAGACCCAGTACTTC
-	TRBV13	TRBJ2-7	TRBD1	CASSLGSGTGAYEQYF	TGTGCCAGCAGCTTGGGCTCCGGGACAGGGGCCTACGAGCAGTACTTC
-	TRBV30	TRBJ1-5	-	CAWSQGLAENQPQHF	TGTGCCTGGAGCCAAGGACTGGCGGAAAATCAGCCCCAGCATTTT
-	TRBV25-1	TRBJ2-1	-	CASSESRSNEQFF	TGTGCCAGCAGTGAATCTAGATCCAATGAGCAGTTCTTC
-	TRBV30	TRBJ2-5	-	CAWRANLQETQYF	TGTGCCTGGAGGGCAAATTTGCAAGAGACCCAGTACTTC
-	TRBV11-3	TRBJ2-2	TRBD1	CASDRVGTGELFF	TGTGCCAGTGACAGGGTTGGCACCGGGGAGCTGTTTTTT
-	TRBV11-1	TRBJ2-3	-	CASTPRVGETDTQYF	TGTGCCAGCACCCCAAGGGTGGGAGAGACAGATACGCAGTATTTT
-	TRBV6-4	TRBJ1-1	-	CASSDSERGEEEMNTEAFF	TGTGCCAGCAGTGACTCGGAGCGGGGAGAGGAGGAAATGAACACTGAAGCTTTCTTT
-	TRBV7-3	TRBJ2-7	TRBD2	CASSPTSGAYEQYF	TGTGCCAGCAGCCCCACTAGCGGCGCCTACGAGCAGTACTTC
-	TRBV30	TRBJ2-2	TRBD1	CAWSPGTGGWTGELFF	TGTGCCTGGAGTCCCGGGACAGGGGGTTGGACCGGGGAGCTGTTTTTT
-	TRBV6-1	TRBJ1-1	-	CASIQSGIAFF	TGTGCCAGTATACAGTCGGGGATTGCTTTCTTT
-	TRBV21-1	TRBJ1-4	-	CASSKKGGTGETNEKLFF	TGTGCCAGCAGCAAAAAGGGGGGGACAGGGGAAACTAATGAAAAACTGTTTTTT
-	TRBV7-2	TRBJ2-7	-	CASSFIVGEQYF	TGTGCCAGCAGCTTTATTGTCGGGGAGCAGTACTTC
-	TRBV10-3	TRBJ2-7	-	CAPPGLLSSYEQYF	TGTGCCCCCCCGGGACTCCTGAGCTCCTACGAGCAGTACTTC
-	TRBV30	TRBJ2-5	-	CAWSVSWGSETQYF	TGTGCCTGGAGTGTCTCCTGGGGCTCCGAGACCCAGTACTTC
-	TRBV9	TRBJ2-1	TRBD2	CASSPRLAGAYNEQFF	TGTGCCAGCAGCCCCCGACTAGCGGGAGCCTACAATGAGCAGTTCTTC
-	TRBV7-6	TRBJ2-2	-	CASSLARSTGELFF	TGTGCCAGCAGCTTAGCAAGGAGCACCGGGGAGCTGTTTTTT
-	TRBV5-1	TRBJ1-1	-	CASSFGHPTEAFF	TGCGCCAGCAGCTTCGGACACCCCACGGAAGCTTTCTTT
-	TRBV30	TRBJ2-7	TRBD2	CAWSTTSGPYEQYF	TGTGCCTGGAGTACAACTAGCGGCCCCTACGAGCAGTACTTC
-	TRBV28	TRBJ2-7	TRBD1	CASTGTGDNEQYF	TGTGCCAGCACTGGGACAGGGGACAACGAGCAGTACTTC
-	TRBV25-1	TRBJ1-2	-	CASSEGGGASGGYTF	TGTGCCAGCAGTGAAGGGGGCGGTGCCTCCGGAGGCTACACCTTC
once	TRBV6-1	TRBJ1-1	-	CASSEWRGTEAFF	TGTGCCAGCAGTGAGTGGAGAGGAACTGAAGCTTTCTTT
-	TRBV6-6	TRBJ1-1	TRBD1	CASSYGQGGAFF	TGTGCCAGCAGTTACGGGCAGGGGGGAGCTTTCTTT
-	TRBV7-9	TRBJ1-2	-	CASSSPDGVGGANYGYTF	TGTGCCAGCAGCTCCCCCGACGGGGTTGGAGGAGCTAACTATGGCTACACCTTC
once	TRBV7-9	TRBJ2-7	-	CASRFIHEQYF	TGTGCCAGCAGGTTTATCCACGAGCAGTACTTC
-	TRBV7-8	TRBJ2-7	-	CASSLLQNSYEQYF	TGTGCCAGCAGCTTACTACAGAACTCCTACGAGCAGTACTTC
-	TRBV19	TRBJ1-1	TRBD1	CASSIRGQGNTEAFF	TGTGCCAGTAGTATCCGAGGACAGGGGAACACTGAAGCTTTCTTT
-	TRBV27	TRBJ1-3	-	CASRDSSGNTIYF	TGTGCCAGCAGGGACAGCTCTGGAAACACCATATATTTT
-	TRBV2	TRBJ2-3	-	CASSPSPPTDTQYF	TGTGCCAGCAGTCCGTCTCCCCCCACAGATACGCAGTATTTT
-	TRBV15	TRBJ2-5	-	CAIWGRGSETQYF	TGTGCCATTTGGGGCAGGGGATCAGAGACCCAGTACTTC
-	TRBV6-4	TRBJ1-5	-	CASSDSSNQPQHF	TGTGCCAGCAGTGACTCCTCTAATCAGCCCCAGCATTTT
once	TRBV7-8	TRBJ1-5	-	CASSLEWGGNQPQHF	TGTGCCAGCAGCTTAGAATGGGGGGGCAATCAGCCCCAGCATTTT
once	TRBV30	TRBJ2-5	TRBD2	CAWSSGSLETQYF	TGTGCCTGGAGTAGCGGGAGTCTGGAGACCCAGTACTTC
-	TRBV2	TRBJ1-2	-	CASKLPGRDYGYTF	TGTGCCAGCAAACTCCCAGGCAGGGACTATGGCTACACCTTC
-	TRBV7-2	TRBJ2-7	TRBD2	CASSPRLAYAGEDEQYF	TGTGCCAGCAGCCCGAGGCTTGCTTACGCGGGAGAAGACGAGCAGTACTTC
-	TRBV4-3	TRBJ2-2	-	CASSQDTSNTGELFF	TGCGCCAGCAGCCAAGATACTAGCAACACCGGGGAGCTGTTTTTT
-	TRBV5-1	TRBJ2-3	TRBD2	CASSLLAGGPGDTQYF	TGCGCCAGCAGCCTGTTAGCGGGAGGGCCGGGAGATACGCAGTATTTT
-	TRBV27	TRBJ2-1	-	CASSWGVADNNEQFF	TGTGCCAGCAGCTGGGGCGTAGCGGACAACAATGAGCAGTTCTTC
-	TRBV5-1	TRBJ1-2	TRBD1	CASSLGGAGGQDYGYTF	TGCGCCAGCAGCTTGGGAGGGGCAGGGGGCCAGGACTATGGCTACACCTTC
once	TRBV5-6	TRBJ1-4	-	CASSLRRLGGEKLFF	TGTGCCAGCAGTCTACGCCGTTTGGGGGGTGAAAAACTGTTTTTT
-	TRBV6-5	TRBJ2-7	TRBD2	CASSYSSAGGEQYF	TGTGCCAGCAGTTACTCTTCCGCGGGAGGTGAGCAGTACTTC
-	TRBV11-2	TRBJ2-7	-	CASSLGQYYEQYF	TGTGCCAGCAGCTTAGGACAGTACTACGAGCAGTACTTC
-	TRBV7-3	TRBJ2-1	-	CASSEGNEQFF	TGTGCCAGCAGTGAGGGCAATGAGCAGTTCTTC
once	TRBV2	TRBJ1-2	TRBD1	CASRGDSPNYGYTF	TGTGCCAGCAGGGGGGACAGTCCGAACTATGGCTACACCTTC
-	TRBV28	TRBJ2-7	-	CASSFRGAEQYF	TGTGCCAGCAGTTTCCGGGGAGCCGAGCAGTACTTC
-	TRBV11-3	TRBJ2-7	-	CASSVGLYEQYF	TGTGCCAGCAGCGTAGGACTCTACGAGCAGTACTTC
-	TRBV6-5	TRBJ1-5	TRBD1	CASRQDREVQPQHF	TGTGCCAGCAGGCAGGACAGGGAAGTCCAGCCCCAGCATTTT
-	TRBV7-7	TRBJ2-5	-	CASSLGALTGQETQYF	TGTGCCAGCAGCTTAGGGGCTTTGACAGGACAAGAGACCCAGTACTTC
-	TRBV7-2	TRBJ2-3	TRBD2	CASSPPVSGGTDTQYF	TGTGCCAGCAGCCCTCCAGTTAGCGGGGGTACAGATACGCAGTATTTT
-	TRBV6-1	TRBJ2-3	TRBD2	CASSGGREVDTQYF	TGTGCCAGCAGTGGGGGGCGGGAGGTGGATACGCAGTATTTT
-	TRBV7-2	TRBJ1-1	-	CASSLGGYVNTEAFF	TGTGCCAGCAGCTTGGGAGGGTACGTGAACACTGAAGCTTTCTTT
-	TRBV20-1	TRBJ1-2	-	CSAISYGYTF	TGCAGTGCTATTAGCTATGGCTACACCTTC
-	TRBV19	TRBJ1-1	-	CASSILPRLSNTEAFF	TGTGCCAGTAGTATCCTACCGCGTTTGTCGAACACTGAAGCTTTCTTT